A single sample is the source of the 23 T cell receptor beta chains below, sequenced in a study of OX40 agonist ivuxolimab in advanced cancers. Here immunoSEQ multiplex PCR was the method, and the copy in TCRdb shows in-frame clones only, minus some. The top ten clones hold less than 0.4% of a sample with 75,000 to 100,000 clones, about 91% of them seen once. The sample consisted of CD4+ or CD8+ T cells sorted from blood, taken in a trial of the OX40 agonist ivuxolimab. Receptors originate from an adult with an advanced solid tumor such as melanoma, head and neck, liver or kidney cancer.

There are a few counts of this clone. This CDR3 reads CASSSSGGQYGYTF. In nucleotides, the CDR3 is TGTGCCAGCAGCTCTTCAGGGGGACAGTATGGCTACACCTTC. The V and J genes are TRBV7-2 and TRBJ1-2; TRBD1 matches 7 bases. CDR1 is SGHTA, CDR2 FQGNSA, per germline. The length of the CDR3 is 14 residues. Trimming at V came to 4 bases and at J to 5 bases, leaving 7 bases not matched to a gene.

In this sample, this clone turned up once. The chain recombines TRBV6-5 with TRBJ1-3, with D hard to call. The CDR3 totals 16 residues. The V end was cut by 0 bases, the J end by 0 bases, with 9 bases between. Germline V gene data show CDR1 as MNHEY and CDR2 as SVGAGI. The CDR3 bases are TGTGCCAGCAGTTACTCGGACCGAAGCTCTGGAAACACCATATATTTT. Translating it yields CASSYSDRSSGNTIYF.

This clone was observed once. The chain is built from TRBV27 and TRBJ2-7, with TRBD1 matching 7 bases. CDR3 length equals 16 residues. The V and J ends lost 2 bases and 1 base, in that order; junction bases with no gene match: 8. CDR1 and CDR2 from the germline V gene are MNHEY and SMNVEV (reference sequence). The CDR3 loop reads CASSLQTGTVSYEQYF. The CDR3 DNA reads as TGTGCCAGCAGTTTACAGACCGGGACAGTTTCCTACGAGCAGTACTTC.

As concerns this clone: Other DNA sequences in the sample encode the same CDR3. The chain uses TRBV4-2 and TRBJ1-1; D unresolved. CDR1 is LGHNA and CDR2 is YNFKEQ in the germline V gene. V was trimmed by 0 bases and J by 3 bases, leaving 11 bases between them. The CDR3 loop spans 15 amino acids. The chain's CDR3 is CASSQDPGRDTEAFF. CDR3 DNA sequence: TGTGCCAGCAGCCAAGATCCAGGAAGGGACACTGAAGCTTTCTTT.

CDR3 residues: CASSGGTGNTYEQYF. The DNA of the CDR3 is TGTGCCAGCAGTGGAGGGACAGGGAATACCTACGAGCAGTACTTC. The genes are TRBV6-5 and TRBJ2-7; TRBD1 matches 9 bases. V shed 5 bases and J 2 bases; nucleotides not matched to a gene: 7. The CDR3 sequence is 15 residues long. Germline V gene data show CDR1 as MNHEY and CDR2 as SVGAGI.

The CDR3 DNA reads as TGTGCCAGCAGGTCGGATCAGACCCCCAACACCGGGGAGCTGTTTTTT. Amino acid sequence: CASRSDQTPNTGELFF. The chain joins TRBV11-3 to TRBJ2-2; no firm D call. Per the germline V gene, CDR1 is SGHNT and CDR2 is YENEEA. This CDR3 is 16 amino acids long. V was pared by 6 bases and J by 2 bases, with 16 bases between.

The V gene is TRBV4-1, the J gene TRBJ2-7; perhaps TRBD2 as D (5 bases). CDR3 length: 19 residues. The V gene's germline CDR1 is MGHRA and CDR2 YSYEKL. Trimming removed 0 bases from V and 3 bases from J, with 24 bases in between. The CDR3 DNA reads TGCGCCAGCAGCCAAGAAAGCCTCCGAGGGTTAACTCGGGACTACGAGCAGTACTTC. The encoded protein is CASSQESLRGLTRDYEQYF.

V usage is TRBV5-1 and J usage is TRBJ2-5; 8 bases agree with TRBD1. This CDR3 spans 14 amino acids. In germline, CDR1 is SGHRS, CDR2 YFSETQ. V was clipped by 4 bases and J by 5 bases; unmatched bases: 7. Here the CDR3 DNA reads TGCGCCAGCAGCCGAGGTGGACAGGGCGAGACCCAGTACTTC. Its protein product is CASSRGGQGETQYF.

The chain links TRBV5-1 to TRBJ2-2; D is undetermined. V lost 3 bases and J 4 bases, leaving 13 bases between the germline ends. The V gene's germline CDR1 is SGHRS and CDR2 YFSETQ. The CDR3 has 15 residues. The CDR3 loop is CASSSEPTATGELFF. The CDR3 nucleotides read TGCGCCAGCAGCTCAGAACCGACGGCCACCGGGGAGCTGTTTTTT. The variable domain in full, completed from reference TRBV5-1 and TRBJ2-2, reads KAGVTQTPRYLIKTRGQQVTLSCSPISGHRSVSWYQQTPGQGLQFLFEYFSETQRNKGNFPGRFSGRQFSNSRSEMNVSTLELGDSALYLCASSSEPTATGELFFGEGSRLTVL.

J is TRBJ2-7 and V is TRBV11-2, with a possible D match to TRBD2 (6 bases). The V end lost 3 bases, the J end lost 4 bases, and 16 bases lay between the germline ends. CDR3 length: 15 residues. Germline loops: CDR1 SGHAT, CDR2 FQNNGV. CDR3 in amino acids: CASSLRETGAYEQYF. The CDR3 nucleotides are TGTGCCAGCAGCTTGCGGGAAACGGGAGCGTACGAGCAGTACTTC.

This clone was detected only a few times. The chain couples TRBV6-5 to TRBJ1-2; maybe TRBD1 (6 bases). CDR3 length: 16 amino acids. V was pared by 2 bases and J by 4 bases, with 17 bases between. Germline CDR1 is MNHEY and CDR2 is SVGAGI. The CDR3 coding sequence is TGTGCCAGCAGTTACGGACAGACTTACGCTGGCTATGGCTACACCTTC. Translated: CASSYGQTYAGYGYTF.

This clone is a singleton in its sample. The rearrangement links TRBV19 to TRBJ1-1; TRBD1 aligns across 8 bases. Germline CDR1 and CDR2: LNHDA and SQIVND (reference sequence). The CDR3 consists of 15 residues. V gave up 6 bases and J gave up 0 bases; unmatched junction bases: 6. For the CDR3, the DNA is TGTGCCAGTAGCCAGGGACAGGTCATGAACACTGAAGCTTTCTTT. Translating gives CASSQGQVMNTEAFF.

V and J are TRBV27 and TRBJ2-3; 10 nucleotides match TRBD2. This CDR3 comprises 15 residues. Germline V gene lookup returns CDR1 MNHEY and CDR2 SMNVEV (reference sequence). The ends lost 3 bases at V and 8 bases at J; junction bases unmatched: 8. The CDR3 region is CASSFVAGGLRTQYF. The DNA of the CDR3 is TGTGCCAGCAGTTTTGTAGCGGGAGGACTCCGTACGCAGTATTTT.

This rearrangement joins TRBV6-5 to TRBJ1-5; tentative D call: TRBD1 (6 bases). The V gene lost 4 bases and the J gene lost 3 bases, with 10 bases spanning the gap. The CDR3 consists of 14 residues. The V gene's germline CDR1 is MNHEY and CDR2 SVGAGI. The CDR3 spells CASSSQGYNQPQHF. CDR3 DNA sequence: TGTGCCAGCAGTTCACAGGGCTACAATCAGCCCCAGCATTTT.

The genes are TRBV7-3 and TRBJ2-6; 7 nucleotides match TRBD1. V lost 2 bases, J lost 0 bases, and 13 bases stayed unmatched. Germline V gives CDR1 SGHTA, CDR2 FQGTGA. CDR3 length: 20 amino acids. CDR3 loop: CASSLLPRTGEGSGANVLTF. Written as DNA, the CDR3 is TGTGCCAGCAGCTTACTCCCTAGGACAGGAGAGGGCTCTGGGGCCAACGTCCTGACTTTC. The full variable domain, in which reference TRBV7-3 and TRBJ2-6 provide the parts outside the CDR3, is GAGVSQTPSNKVTEKGKYVELRCDPISGHTALYWYRQSLGQGPEFLIYFQGTGAADDSGLPNDRFFAVRPEGSVSTLKIQRTERGDSAVYLCASSLLPRTGEGSGANVLTFGAGSRLTVL.

J is TRBJ1-2 and V is TRBV6-5; D gene uncertain. Germline CDR1 reads MNHEY; CDR2 reads SVGAGI. V shed 2 bases and J shed 7 bases, with 17 bases lying between them. The CDR3 is 15 amino acids. CDR3 region: CASSYRDGYAVGYTF. DNA for the CDR3: TGTGCCAGCAGTTACAGAGACGGTTACGCCGTTGGCTACACCTTC.

The chain joins TRBV5-8 to TRBJ1-1; 11 nucleotides agree with TRBD1. The CDR3 loop spans 18 amino acids. With 1 base clipped from V and 6 bases from J, the junction kept 14 bases outside the gene matches. Germline CDR1 and CDR2: SGHTS and YDEGEE. The CDR3 spells CASSLRGQGAVLIAEAFF. The CDR3 DNA is TGTGCCAGCAGCTTGCGAGGACAGGGGGCCGTTTTGATCGCTGAAGCTTTCTTT.

The J gene is TRBJ2-7, the V gene TRBV25-1; 9 positions match TRBD2. The CDR3 spans 16 residues. V dropped 1 base and J dropped 7; count of bases not matched to a gene: 11. The germline gives CDR1 MGHDK, CDR2 SYGVNS. The CDR3 DNA reads as TGTGCCAGCAGTGAATTTAGCGGGAGAGACATGGGGGAGCAGTACTTC. As protein: CASSEFSGRDMGEQYF.

The V gene is TRBV7-9, the J gene TRBJ1-2, with 10 bases that match TRBD1. This CDR3 has 15 residues. The ends lost 5 bases at V and 2 bases at J; junction bases unmatched: 5. CDR1 and CDR2 from the germline V gene are SEHNR and FQNEAQ (reference sequence). Written as DNA, the CDR3 is TGTGCCAGCAGCACAGCGGGACAGGGGAACTATGGCTACACCTTC. As protein: CASSTAGQGNYGYTF.

This chain links TRBV27 with TRBJ2-7; 9 positions match TRBD1. CDR1 is MNHEY, CDR2 SMNVEV, per germline (reference sequence). The junction had 4 bases not matched to a gene; V was cut back by 4 bases and J by 0 bases. The CDR3 is 15 residues long. Here the CDR3 DNA reads TGTGCCAGCAGTTCCAGGACAGGGGCCTCCTACGAGCAGTACTTC. Its protein product is CASSSRTGASYEQYF.

The rearrangement joins TRBV30 to TRBJ2-3; no clear D. The ends were cut back, 3 bases at V and 5 bases at J, with 9 bases in the middle. CDR3 length: 12 amino acids. CDR1 is GTSNPN and CDR2 is SVGIG in the germline V gene (reference sequence). In DNA form, the CDR3 reads TGTGCCTGGAGCACATACTTAGATACGCAGTATTTT. It translates to CAWSTYLDTQYF.

The chain employs TRBV5-1 and TRBJ2-3, with 10 positions matching TRBD1. The V gene end was trimmed by 4 bases and the J gene end by 0 bases; junction bases not matched to a gene: 8. Germline assignment: CDR1 SGHRS and CDR2 YFSETQ. The CDR3 length is 17 residues. In DNA form, the CDR3 reads TGCGCCAGCAGCACCGGGACAGGGGTCTCTAGCACAGATACGCAGTATTTT. Translation gives CASSTGTGVSSTDTQYF.

V and J are TRBV5-1 and TRBJ2-7, with 8 bases identical to TRBD2. The trim removed 2 bases at V and 4 bases at J, leaving 8 bases unmatched. CDR3 size: 15 residues. The germline gives CDR1 SGHRS, CDR2 YFSETQ. In nucleotides, the CDR3 is TGCGCCAGCAGCTTTAGCGGGGATAGCTTTTACGAGCAGTACTTC. Residues: CASSFSGDSFYEQYF.